These 18 T cell receptor beta chains share one sample of origin, sequenced in a study of CD8 T cells in Susac syndrome. Reverse transcription used about 0.45 to 1 ug RNA and random hexamers. TCRdb itself ran the immunoSEQ multiplex PCR reads through MiXCR, one entry per CDR3 protein. Of some 96,000 distinct CDR3 sequences in the sample, 85% to 95% were seen once. Sequencing was performed on CD4+ T cells from PBMCs. The origin of the receptors is a human donor with Susac syndrome.

This chain joins TRBV5-1 and TRBJ2-5; unclear D gene. Trimming shortened V by 2 bases and J by 4 bases, and 6 bases separated the two germline ends. The CDR3 totals 12 residues. CDR1 is SGHRS and CDR2 is YFSETQ in the germline V gene. The chain's CDR3 is CASSFGPETQYF. For the CDR3, the DNA is TGCGCCAGCAGCTTTGGCCCAGAGACCCAGTACTTC.

This chain joins TRBV7-2 and TRBJ1-1; the D gene is possibly TRBD1 (5 bases). With 5 bases removed from V and 6 bases from J, the gap between germline ends came to 16 bases. Germline V lookup: CDR1 SGHTA, CDR2 FQGNSA. This CDR3 has 14 residues. This CDR3 reads CASSPTVGLAEAFF. The CDR3 nucleotides are TGTGCCAGCAGCCCGACAGTAGGTCTGGCTGAAGCTTTCTTT.

The V call is TRBV3-1, the J call TRBJ2-3; 7 bases line up with TRBD1. The CDR3 runs 15 residues. Germline loops: CDR1 LGHDT, CDR2 YNNKEL (reference sequence). V was pared by 0 bases and J by 2 bases, with 2 bases of the junction left unmatched. CDR3 loop: CASSQEQGFTDTQYF. CDR3 coding DNA: TGTGCCAGCAGCCAAGAACAGGGGTTCACAGATACGCAGTATTTT.

This chain uses TRBV9 with TRBJ2-7; tentatively, D is TRBD1 (6 bases). This CDR3 has 14 residues. Per germline, CDR1 SGDLS and CDR2 YYNGEE. Trimming shortened V by 4 bases and J by 3 bases, and 14 bases separated the two germline ends. CDR3 sequence (DNA): TGTGCCAGCAGCCCAAAGACAGGCGGCTACGAGCAGTACTTC. Amino acid sequence: CASSPKTGGYEQYF. The full variable domain, in which reference TRBV9 and TRBJ2-7 provide the parts outside the CDR3, is DSGVTQTPKHLITATGQRVTLRCSPRSGDLSVYWYQQSLDQGLQFLIQYYNGEERAKGNILERFSAQQFPDLHSELNLSSLELGDSALYFCASSPKTGGYEQYFGPGTRLTVT.

With regard to this clonotype: The junction does not match germline at one end; this may be a read error. V is TRBV20-1 and J is TRBJ2-3, with 7 bases that match TRBD2. This CDR3 is built from 12 residues. Germline V CDR1 and CDR2: DFQATT, SNEGSKA (reference sequence). The CDR3 protein is CSTSAGTDTQYF. In DNA form, the CDR3 reads TGCAGTACTAGCGCCGGGACAGATACGCAGTATTTT.

The V and J genes are TRBV12-3 or TRBV12-4 and TRBJ2-1; TRBD1 is a possible D gene (5 bases). V dropped 1 base and J dropped 5 bases, with 12 bases sitting between them. The CDR3 contains 15 residues. The CDR3 sequence is CASSLEGRADNEQFF. The DNA for the CDR3 is TGTGCCAGCAGTTTAGAGGGCAGGGCTGACAATGAGCAGTTCTTC.

The J gene is TRBJ1-5, the V gene TRBV19; D unclear. CDR1 and CDR2 (germline): LNHDA, SQIVND (reference sequence). The V end lost 0 bases, the J end lost 5 bases, and 8 bases lay between the germline ends. This CDR3 is 14 amino acids long. CDR3 region: CASSIDRPYQPQHF. The CDR3 DNA is TGTGCCAGTAGTATAGATCGACCTTATCAGCCCCAGCATTTT.

V is TRBV15 and J is TRBJ2-3; D tentatively reads TRBD1 or TRBD2 (5 bases each). Looked up from germline, CDR1 is LNHNV and CDR2 is YYDKDF (reference sequence). V shed 0 bases and J shed 0 bases, with 10 bases lying between them. This CDR3 region has 16 residues. CDR3 coding DNA: TGTGCCACCAGCAGAGATTCGGGACCTAGCACAGATACGCAGTATTTT. Translated: CATSRDSGPSTDTQYF.

The chain has TRBV29-1 and TRBJ1-2; D remains unclear. The CDR3 loop spans 14 amino acids. Germline-derived CDR1 and CDR2 are SQVTM and ANQGSEA. V lost 6 bases, J lost 4 bases, and 18 bases lay in between. CDR3 protein: CSVPHATALYGYTF. The CDR3 DNA reads as TGCAGCGTCCCGCATGCAACAGCCCTCTATGGCTACACCTTC. The entire variable domain, with the rest obtained from reference TRBV29-1 and TRBJ1-2, is as follows: SAVISQKPSRDICQRGTSLTIQCQVDSQVTMMFWYRQQPGQSLTLIATANQGSEATYESGFVIDKFPISRPNLTFSTLTVSNMSPEDSSIYLCSVPHATALYGYTFGSGTRLTVV.

V gene TRBV7-3 combines with J gene TRBJ1-6; possible D gene TRBD1, 5 bases. CDR3 size: 15 residues. Germline lookup yields CDR1 SGHTA and CDR2 FQGTGA. The ends were cut back, 2 bases at V and 5 bases at J, with 10 bases in the middle. As DNA, the CDR3 is TGTGCCAGCAGCTTAGAGGGGCAGAATAATTCACCCCTCCACTTT. This codes for CASSLEGQNNSPLHF.

The chain has TRBV24-1 and TRBJ2-3; D is possibly TRBD1 (6 bases). The CDR3 has 14 residues. The V gene's germline CDR1 is KGHDR and CDR2 SFDVKD. The ends were cut back, 0 bases at V and 4 bases at J, with 7 bases in the middle. The CDR3 nucleotides are TGTGCCACCAGTGATTTGCGGACAGCAGATACGCAGTATTTT. Its translation is CATSDLRTADTQYF.

This clonotype was seen a handful of times. CDR3 coding DNA: TGTGCCAGCAGTTTAGTCCACGAGCAGTACTTC. It yields the protein CASSLVHEQYF. The rearrangement links TRBV12-3 or TRBV12-4 to TRBJ2-7, with unresolved D. V gave up 1 base and J gave up 5 bases, with 3 bases separating them. The CDR3 is 11 residues long.

This sequence joins TRBV20-1 and TRBJ2-7, with D possibly matching TRBD1 (5 bases). This CDR3 contains 12 residues. The germline V gene encodes CDR1 DFQATT and CDR2 SNEGSKA (reference sequence). Trimming removed 0 bases from V and 7 bases from J, with 10 bases in between. For the CDR3, the DNA is TGCAGTGCTAGAGATCGCAGGGCTGAGCAGTACTTC. This sequence encodes CSARDRRAEQYF.

The V gene is TRBV5-1, the J gene TRBJ2-7, with TRBD1 matching 9 bases. CDR3 size: 15 residues. Germline V gene data show CDR1 as SGHRS and CDR2 as YFSETQ. Trimming took 4 bases from V and 6 from J; bases not matched to a gene: 11. CDR3 amino acids: CASSPGTGPTTEQYF. The DNA of the CDR3 is TGCGCCAGCAGCCCCGGGACAGGGCCCACCACCGAGCAGTACTTC.

The chain combines TRBV5-6 with TRBJ2-2, with TRBD2 as a possible D gene (6 bases). Trimming cost V 2 bases and J 6 bases, with 8 bases left between them. The CDR3 is 13 residues long. CDR1 is SGHDT, CDR2 YYEEEE, per germline. The CDR3 here is CASSFSGPGELFF. The DNA of the CDR3 is TGTGCCAGCAGCTTTAGCGGACCCGGGGAGCTGTTTTTT.

The chain is built from TRBV11-2 and TRBJ1-1; D gene ambiguous. The CDR3 has 14 amino acids. Trimming removed 5 bases at V and 1 base at J, with 11 bases between. Germline assignment: CDR1 SGHAT and CDR2 FQNNGV. DNA of the CDR3: TGTGCCAGCAGCCTATCGATGGGGAACACTGAAGCTTTCTTT. Amino acid sequence: CASSLSMGNTEAFF. Full variable domain (outside the CDR3, taken from reference TRBV11-2 and TRBJ1-1): EAGVAQSPRYKIIEKRQSVAFWCNPISGHATLYWYQQILGQGPKLLIQFQNNGVVDDSQLPKDRFSAERLKGVDSTLKIQPAKLEDSAVYLCASSLSMGNTEAFFGQGTRLTVV.

The chain combines TRBV6-1 with TRBJ1-6; TRBD1 matches 7 bases. V lost 7 bases, J lost 7 bases, and 7 bases stayed unmatched. Germline CDR1 MNHNS, CDR2 SASEGT. CDR3 length equals 14 residues. This CDR3 reads CASMRGTENSPLHF. CDR3 DNA: TGTGCCAGCATGAGAGGGACAGAAAATTCACCCCTCCACTTT.

V and J are TRBV5-6 and TRBJ2-7; 7 positions agree with TRBD1. V lost 1 base to trimming and J lost 0 bases; unmatched junction nucleotides: 1. Germline CDR1 reads SGHDT; CDR2 reads YYEEEE. This CDR3 is built from 14 residues. The CDR3 protein is CASSLTGDSYEQYF. CDR3 in DNA: TGTGCCAGCAGCTTGACAGGGGACTCCTACGAGCAGTACTTC.